These 30 T cell receptor beta chains originate from one sample sequenced in a study of OX40 agonist ivuxolimab in advanced cancers. Library generation was performed with the immunoSEQ multiplex PCR assay. The table was pulled from immuneACCESS by TCRdb, which kept in-frame rearrangements only. Such tables lose some clones; where checked, under half of the loss comes from unresolved V genes, and the rest has no known cause. This sample holds tens of thousands of clones; roughly 86% were observed only once. In total, the top ten clones hold roughly 1.2% of the sample. The sequences come from CD4+ or CD8+ T cells sorted from blood, collected in a trial of the OX40 agonist ivuxolimab. The receptors come from an adult with an advanced solid tumor such as melanoma, head and neck, liver or kidney cancer.

V and J are TRBV5-4 and TRBJ2-4; either TRBD1 or TRBD2 may supply D (5 bases each). V was pared by 7 bases and J by 0 bases, with 17 bases between. The CDR3 has 16 residues. Per germline, CDR1 SGHNT and CDR2 YYREEE (reference sequence). The CDR3 loop reads CASHLVRGAAKNIQYF. The CDR3 DNA is TGTGCCAGCCACCTTGTCCGAGGGGCAGCCAAAAACATTCAGTACTTC.

The rearrangement links TRBV6-4 to TRBJ1-5, with D possibly TRBD1 on 5 matching bases. The CDR3 contains 15 residues. The V gene's germline CDR1 is MRHNA and CDR2 SNTAGT. V dropped 8 bases and J dropped 1 base, with 15 bases sitting between them. Written as DNA, the CDR3 is TGTGCCAGCCAAGGGACCCCATCAAGCAATCAGCCCCAGCATTTT. The encoded protein is CASQGTPSSNQPQHF.

The V gene is TRBV7-2, the J gene TRBJ2-3, with 7 bases that match TRBD2. The CDR3 runs 15 residues. CDR1 and CDR2 (germline): SGHTA, FQGNSA. Losses at the gene ends were 0 bases for V and 5 bases for J; bases not matched to a gene: 5. The CDR3 region is CASSLARGGGDTQYF. The CDR3 region has the DNA TGTGCCAGCAGCTTAGCCCGCGGCGGGGGAGATACGCAGTATTTT.

This rearrangement joins TRBV11-2 to TRBJ2-7; 11 nucleotides line up with TRBD2. From germline, CDR1 is SGHAT and CDR2 FQNNGV. J was trimmed by 7 bases and V by 5 bases; bases with no gene match: 10. The CDR3 consists of 15 residues. The CDR3 reads CASSLQFLAGGEQYF. The CDR3 DNA reads as TGTGCCAGCAGCCTCCAGTTCCTAGCGGGAGGAGAGCAGTACTTC. The whole variable domain, remainder taken from reference TRBV11-2 and TRBJ2-7, is EAGVAQSPRYKIIEKRQSVAFWCNPISGHATLYWYQQILGQGPKLLIQFQNNGVVDDSQLPKDRFSAERLKGVDSTLKIQPAKLEDSAVYLCASSLQFLAGGEQYFGPGTRLTVT.

The chain carries TRBV9 and TRBJ1-1; D possibly corresponds to TRBD1 (5 bases). The V end was cut by 0 bases, the J end by 0 bases, with 15 bases between. CDR3 length: 17 residues. CDR1 and CDR2 from the germline V gene are SGDLS and YYNGEE. CDR3 in amino acids: CASSVAVTAPMNTEAFF. In nucleotides, the CDR3 is TGTGCCAGCAGCGTAGCGGTGACAGCCCCAATGAACACTGAAGCTTTCTTT.

V gene TRBV28 combines with J gene TRBJ2-6; 8 nucleotides align to TRBD2. The CDR3 runs to 18 residues. V lost 2 bases to trimming and J lost 2 bases; unmatched junction nucleotides: 8. Per germline, CDR1 MDHEN and CDR2 SYDVKM. Here the CDR3 reads CASSLSLAGAPGANVLTF. CDR3 sequence (DNA): TGTGCCAGCAGTTTAAGTCTAGCGGGTGCGCCTGGGGCCAACGTCCTGACTTTC.

The chain recombines TRBV7-6 with TRBJ2-7, with 8 bases aligning to TRBD2. Germline V CDR1 and CDR2: SGHVS, FNYEAQ. V lost 1 base, J lost 2 bases, and 13 bases stayed unmatched. CDR3 length: 18 residues. The DNA for the CDR3 is TGTGCCAGCAGCTTAGGGGGAGATAGCGGGACACTTACCTACGAGCAGTACTTC. Protein sequence: CASSLGGDSGTLTYEQYF.

This clone was found once. The chain combines TRBV30 with TRBJ2-2; D gene unclear. The ends were cut back, 0 bases at V and 0 bases at J, with 8 bases in the middle. Germline values: CDR1 GTSNPN, CDR2 SVGIG (reference sequence). There are 15 residues in the CDR3. The CDR3 nucleotides are TGTGCCTGGAGTGTTACACGGGCGAACACCGGGGAGCTGTTTTTT. Protein product: CAWSVTRANTGELFF.

This clone has a handful of counts. V gene TRBV5-4 combines with J gene TRBJ2-7; 8 bases line up with TRBD2. CDR1 and CDR2 from the germline V gene are SGHNT and YYREEE (reference sequence). The CDR3 loop spans 14 amino acids. V lost 4 bases and J lost 10; bases outside the gene matches: 13. The CDR3 DNA follows: TGTGCCAGCAGCACTTATAGCGGGATTCAGGAACAGTACTTC. Encoded protein: CASSTYSGIQEQYF.

The chain uses TRBV5-4 and TRBJ1-5; D gene uncertain. This CDR3 has 15 amino acids. Germline loops: CDR1 SGHNT, CDR2 YYREEE (reference sequence). Deletions cut 4 bases from V and 0 bases from J, with 11 bases between. The CDR3 coding sequence is TGTGCCAGCAGCCCTGACCCGCGTAGCAATCAGCCCCAGCATTTT. This sequence encodes CASSPDPRSNQPQHF.

This clone appeared once. The chain joins TRBV6-1 to TRBJ1-5, with D maybe TRBD1 (6 bases). Trimming cost V 10 bases and J 0 bases, with 13 bases left between them. Per germline, CDR1 MNHNS and CDR2 SASEGT. The CDR3 runs to 14 residues. CDR3: CAISGAYSNQPQHF. The DNA of the CDR3 is TGTGCCATTTCGGGGGCTTATAGCAATCAGCCCCAGCATTTT.

This chain links TRBV6-5 with TRBJ2-7; 10 positions match TRBD1. V trimming: 6 bases; J trimming: 3 bases; junction bases outside the gene matches: 5. The CDR3 is made up of 14 amino acids. In germline, CDR1 is MNHEY, CDR2 SVGAGI. The CDR3 region is CASSRDRGNYEQYF. In DNA form, the CDR3 reads TGTGCCAGCAGCCGGGACAGGGGCAACTACGAGCAGTACTTC.

A single count supports this clone. The CDR3 nucleotides read TGTGCCAGCAGTGCCACAGTCTACGAGCAGTACTTC. Encoded protein: CASSATVYEQYF. The chain employs TRBV6-1 and TRBJ2-7, with unresolved D. From germline, CDR1 is MNHNS and CDR2 SASEGT. Trimming left V 4 bases short and J 3 bases short, with 7 bases between. CDR3 length: 12 amino acids.

The chain combines TRBV10-2 with TRBJ2-2; 10 bases match TRBD1. This CDR3 is built from 14 residues. V lost 6 bases to trimming and J lost 8 bases; unmatched junction nucleotides: 6. In germline, CDR1 is WSHSY, CDR2 SAAADI. The CDR3 nucleotides are TGCGCCAGCAGGGAGACAGGGGGCCCTGGGGAGCTGTTTTTT. Residues: CASRETGGPGELFF.

This rearrangement joins TRBV7-9 to TRBJ2-3; no reliable D call. The germline gives CDR1 SEHNR, CDR2 FQNEAQ (reference sequence). This CDR3 comprises 16 residues. Deletions cut 2 bases from V and 0 bases from J, with 12 bases between. Here the CDR3 DNA reads TGTGCCAGCAGCTTACAAAATCCCCTAAGCACAGATACGCAGTATTTT. It codes for CASSLQNPLSTDTQYF.

This clone was counted between two and nine times. The V and J genes are TRBV5-4 and TRBJ1-2, with a weak D call TRBD1 (5 bases). V dropped 10 bases and J dropped 2 bases, with 21 bases sitting between them. Germline V gives CDR1 SGHNT, CDR2 YYREEE (reference sequence). The CDR3 loop spans 15 amino acids. CDR3 DNA: TGTGCCCCCTTACAACCCAGGCGGGGGAACTATGGCTACACCTTC. Its protein is CAPLQPRRGNYGYTF.

The chain is built from TRBV28 and TRBJ2-2; 9 bases are shared with TRBD1. This CDR3 region has 16 residues. The V and J ends lost 6 bases and 1 base, in that order; junction bases with no gene match: 6. Germline CDR1 reads MDHEN; CDR2 reads SYDVKM. For the CDR3, the DNA is TGTGCCAGCAGGTATCCGGGACAGGGGAACACCGGGGAGCTGTTTTTT. This gives the protein CASRYPGQGNTGELFF.

The V gene is TRBV5-4, the J gene TRBJ1-2; TRBD1 might be the D (5 bases). Germline assignment: CDR1 SGHNT and CDR2 YYREEE (reference sequence). CDR3 length: 14 residues. V lost 4 bases and J lost 5, with 15 bases in between. CDR3: CASSRDSFGYGYTF. The CDR3, as DNA: TGTGCCAGCAGCCGAGACAGTTTTGGGTATGGCTACACCTTC. Combining the CDR3 with reference TRBV5-4 and TRBJ1-2 gives the whole variable domain ETGVTQSPTHLIKTRGQQVTLRCSSQSGHNTVSWYQQALGQGPQFIFQYYREEENGRGNFPPRFSGLQFPNYSSELNVNALELDDSALYLCASSRDSFGYGYTFGSGTRLTVV.

A single count supports this clone. The chain joins TRBV6-6 to TRBJ1-2, with D hard to call. V dropped 0 bases and J dropped 7 bases, with 12 bases sitting between them. CDR3 size: 14 residues. Germline lookup yields CDR1 MNHNY and CDR2 SVGAGI (reference sequence). This chain's CDR3 is CASSYSSGSVGYTF. The CDR3 coding sequence is TGTGCCAGCAGTTACTCATCGGGGTCGGTTGGCTACACCTTC.

The chain is built from TRBV7-2 and TRBJ1-1; D unresolved. CDR1 SGHTA and CDR2 FQGNSA come from the germline V gene. This CDR3 has 14 amino acids. V was trimmed by 4 bases and J by 7 bases, leaving 16 bases between them. CDR3 sequence reads: CASSSRSQENEAFF. The CDR3, as DNA: TGTGCCAGCAGCTCTCGGAGCCAGGAGAATGAAGCTTTCTTT.

This rearrangement joins TRBV28 to TRBJ2-5; D gene uncertain. Looked up from germline, CDR1 is MDHEN and CDR2 is SYDVKM. V was trimmed by 10 bases and J by 2 bases, leaving 5 bases between them. This CDR3 region has 10 residues. Here the CDR3 DNA reads TGTGCCACCCATCAAGAGACCCAGTACTTC. It yields the protein CATHQETQYF.

The chain uses TRBV14 and TRBJ2-1; maybe TRBD1 (6 bases). V dropped 4 bases and J dropped 0 bases, with 10 bases sitting between them. Germline CDR1 is SGHDN and CDR2 is FVKESK. The CDR3 length is 15 residues. CDR3 sequence (DNA): TGTGCCAGCAGCCCAGGACAGAGCTCCTACAATGAGCAGTTCTTC. Translated, it gives CASSPGQSSYNEQFF.

The chain's CDR3 is CASRPPGQSTDTQYF. CDR3 nucleotide sequence: TGTGCCAGCAGGCCCCCGGGACAAAGCACAGATACGCAGTATTTT. J is TRBJ2-3 and V is TRBV2, with TRBD1 as a possible D gene (6 bases). The CDR3 is 15 amino acids. CDR1 and CDR2 (germline): SNHLY, FYNNEI. The ends were cut back, 6 bases at V and 0 bases at J, with 13 bases in the middle.

This chain joins TRBV10-1 and TRBJ1-3; D may be TRBD1 (6 bases). Trimming stripped 7 bases from V and 1 base from J, with 14 bases between. CDR1 is WNHNN, CDR2 SYGVQD, per germline (reference sequence). The CDR3 has 15 amino acids. As DNA, the CDR3 is TGCGCCAGCACCCCGGACAGAGGATCTGGAAACACCATATATTTT. Translated: CASTPDRGSGNTIYF.

The chain has TRBV5-1 and TRBJ2-7, with TRBD2 identical over 10 bases. V gave up 2 bases and J gave up 5 bases; unmatched junction bases: 4. In germline, CDR1 is SGHRS, CDR2 YFSETQ. This CDR3 comprises 14 residues. CDR3 loop: CASSFLAGDDEQYF. The CDR3 DNA reads TGCGCCAGCAGCTTTCTAGCGGGAGACGACGAGCAGTACTTC. Full variable domain (outside the CDR3, taken from reference TRBV5-1 and TRBJ2-7): KAGVTQTPRYLIKTRGQQVTLSCSPISGHRSVSWYQQTPGQGLQFLFEYFSETQRNKGNFPGRFSGRQFSNSRSEMNVSTLELGDSALYLCASSFLAGDDEQYFGPGTRLTVT.

The rearrangement links TRBV5-4 to TRBJ1-2, with D unclear. V lost 0 bases and J 8 bases, leaving 8 bases between the germline ends. The CDR3 length is 12 residues. Germline V CDR1 and CDR2: SGHNT, YYREEE (reference sequence). The CDR3 bases are TGTGCCAGCAGCTTGGTCGGGCGCGGCTACACCTTC. It is translated as CASSLVGRGYTF.

The chain combines TRBV28 with TRBJ2-3, with D uncertain. Germline V CDR1 and CDR2: MDHEN, SYDVKM. This CDR3 spans 14 amino acids. With 4 bases removed from V and 6 bases from J, the gap between germline ends came to 14 bases. The CDR3 coding sequence is TGTGCCAGCAGTTACTCCCGAGGTTCCGATACGCAGTATTTT. Residues: CASSYSRGSDTQYF. The variable domain in full, completed from reference TRBV28 and TRBJ2-3, reads DVKVTQSSRYLVKRTGEKVFLECVQDMDHENMFWYRQDPGLGLRLIYFSYDVKMKEKGDIPEGYSVSREKKERFSLILESASTNQTSMYLCASSYSRGSDTQYFGPGTRLTVL.

This clone was observed a handful of times. The chain carries TRBV29-1 and TRBJ1-5; D gene ambiguous. Trimming cost V 8 bases and J 8 bases, with 7 bases left between them. Germline CDR1 reads SQVTM; CDR2 reads ANQGSEA. The CDR3 is 9 residues long. The CDR3 here is CSPRKPQHF. CDR3 DNA: TGCAGCCCTCGGAAGCCCCAGCATTTT.

This chain joins TRBV9 and TRBJ2-1; D is unclear. Trimming pared 4 bases from V and 3 bases from J, leaving 5 bases between. CDR1 and CDR2 (germline): SGDLS, YYNGEE. CDR3 length equals 12 residues. The CDR3 DNA reads as TGTGCCAGCAGCAAGGACTACAATGAGCAGTTCTTC. Its translation: CASSKDYNEQFF.

The chain couples TRBV4-2 to TRBJ2-2, with TRBD2 as a possible D gene (6 bases). V dropped 5 bases and J dropped 2 bases, with 18 bases sitting between them. This CDR3 spans 17 amino acids. Per the germline V gene, CDR1 is LGHNA and CDR2 is YNFKEQ. CDR3 in amino acids: CASSSTGGAPNTGELFF. Here the CDR3 DNA reads TGTGCCAGCAGCTCAACAGGCGGGGCGCCAAACACCGGGGAGCTGTTTTTT.